This T cell receptor beta chain was recovered during a study of PD-1 blockade in classical Hodgkin lymphoma. The CDR3 is 15 amino acids. Germline V gene lookup returns CDR1 SEHNR and CDR2 FQNEAQ (reference sequence). Trimming cost V 5 bases and J 1 base; bases outside gene matches: 4. Time point indicated: cycle 4 day 1 (C4D1), after six to seven weeks of nivolumab. Every patient was affected by relapse after autologous stem cell transplantation, while exposure to brentuximab vedotin was not uniform. Sequenced by immunoSEQ multiplex PCR; TCRdb stores in-frame clones only, minus some. The sample contains roughly 9,300 clones, about 83% of which appear only once.

This receptor was obtained from a human donor with classical Hodgkin lymphoma. Sequencing was performed on peripheral blood mononuclear cells (PBMCs), taken before the fourth cycle of nivolumab. The gene calls are TRBV7-9 and TRBJ2-3; TRBD2 agrees at 9 bases. The DNA of the CDR3 is TGTGCCAGCAGCGAGACTAGCGGCCGCACAGATACGCAGTATTTT. Protein sequence: CASSETSGRTDTQYF.